There are a few counts of the clone carrying this T cell receptor (beta chain). The sample originates from a study of cytomegalovirus exposure and HLA in healthy donors. The V and J ends lost 7 bases and 7 bases, in that order; junction bases with no gene match: 8. CDR1 and CDR2 (germline): GTSNPN, SVGIG (reference sequence). This CDR3 contains 14 residues. PCR was performed using 60 Vbeta and 13 Jbeta primers. The protocol was immunoSEQ multiplex PCR, while the TCRdb copy is restricted to in-frame clones and leaves out a portion. The repertoire consists of roughly 150,000 clones, with over 60% occurring once and the leading ten covering over 3%.

The sequence came from a male donor in good health and CMV-seronegative. The sequencing sample was made of PBMCs. V is TRBV30 and J is TRBJ1-4; 11 bases agree with TRBD1. The chain's CDR3 is CAFGTGTGGEKLFF. CDR3 coding DNA: TGTGCCTTTGGCACCGGGACAGGGGGTGAAAAACTGTTTTTT. Full variable domain (remainder filled in from reference TRBV30 and TRBJ1-4): SQTIHQWPATLVQPVGSPLSLECTVEGTSNPNLYWYRQAAGRGLQLLFYSVGIGQISSEVPQNLSASRPQDRQFILSSKKLLLSDSGFYLCAFGTGTGGEKLFFGSGTQLSVL.